The present TCR beta chain was sequenced within a study of control samples from healthy donors and cancer patients. The data were produced by immunoSEQ multiplex PCR, yet TCRdb's version contains in-frame clones alone and is incomplete. The sample holds about 130,000 clones; roughly 89% are singletons and the top ten take approximately 8%. The CDR3 is made up of 14 amino acids. Trimming cost V 8 bases and J 6 bases, with 19 bases left between them. The germline V gene has CDR1 SEHNR and CDR2 FQNEAQ (reference sequence). The chain uses TRBV7-9 and TRBJ1-2; a possible D gene is TRBD1 (6 bases). What was sequenced was PBMCs. This clonotype was obtained from a man aged 50 to 60 with head and neck cancer. The CDR3 here is CASGYVGGDNGYTF. In DNA form, the CDR3 reads TGTGCCAGCGGTTATGTCGGGGGCGATAATGGCTACACCTTC. Full variable domain (remainder filled in from reference TRBV7-9 and TRBJ1-2): DTGVSQNPRHKITKRGQNVTFRCDPISEHNRLYWYRQTLGQGPEFLTYFQNEAQLEKSRLLSDRFSAERPKGSFSTLEIQRTEQGDSAMYLCASGYVGGDNGYTFGSGTRLTVV.